Following are 17 T cell receptor beta chains from one sample sequenced in a study of cytomegalovirus exposure and HLA in healthy donors. Researchers ran the PCR with 60 Vbeta and 13 Jbeta primers. Clones were sequenced by immunoSEQ multiplex PCR, and TCRdb holds only the in-frame ones, with some missing. The table has some 180,000 clones, 70% to 80% seen once; the top ten hold less than 1.5%. Sample: PBMCs. The receptors stem from a man younger than 30 in good health and CMV-seronegative.

The rearrangement uses TRBV6-1 and TRBJ2-7, with 7 bases matching TRBD1. CDR3 length: 17 residues. Germline V gene sequence: CDR1 MNHNS, CDR2 SASEGT. J was trimmed by 0 bases and V by 4 bases; bases with no gene match: 12. CDR3 in amino acids: CASSGVRQGSFSYEQYF. In DNA, the CDR3 is TGTGCCAGCAGTGGAGTAAGACAGGGCTCCTTCTCCTACGAGCAGTACTTC.

The gene calls are TRBV6-5 and TRBJ2-1, with 7 nucleotides matching TRBD1. The length of the CDR3 is 15 residues. Per germline, CDR1 MNHEY and CDR2 SVGAGI. V lost 6 bases to trimming and J lost 1 base; unmatched junction nucleotides: 6. CDR3: CASRRTGRSYNEQFF. CDR3 coding DNA: TGTGCCAGCAGGCGGACAGGAAGGTCCTACAATGAGCAGTTCTTC.

The chain carries TRBV6-1 and TRBJ2-1; TRBD2 matches 13 bases. Trimming at V came to 3 bases and at J to 5 bases, leaving 7 bases not matched to a gene. The germline V gene encodes CDR1 MNHNS and CDR2 SASEGT. The CDR3 extends over 17 amino acids. In DNA, the CDR3 is TGTGCCAGCAGTGATCGTAAGACTAGCGGGGGGAACAATGAGCAGTTCTTC. The encoded protein is CASSDRKTSGGNNEQFF.

The chain couples TRBV2 to TRBJ2-1; TRBD2 is a possible D gene (10 bases). V lost 10 bases and J lost 0, with 25 bases in between. The germline gives CDR1 SNHLY, CDR2 FYNNEI. The CDR3 is made up of 18 amino acids. The CDR3 loop is CATRTSGWTGASYNEQFF. The CDR3 bases are TGTGCCACCCGGACTAGCGGATGGACAGGGGCCTCCTACAATGAGCAGTTCTTC.

This chain joins TRBV7-3 and TRBJ2-6; 13 nucleotides line up with TRBD2. J was trimmed by 7 bases and V by 1 base; bases with no gene match: 16. Looked up from germline, CDR1 is SGHTA and CDR2 is FQGTGA. This CDR3 has 21 amino acids. CDR3 sequence: CASSLKGAVKGLAGTANVLTF. The CDR3 nucleotides read TGTGCCAGCAGCTTAAAAGGGGCCGTGAAGGGACTAGCGGGGACTGCCAACGTCCTGACTTTC.

V gene TRBV20-1 combines with J gene TRBJ2-5; D is ambiguous. CDR3 length: 11 residues. V was cut by 2 bases and J by 4 bases, with 5 bases left in between. The germline CDR1 and CDR2 sequences are DFQATT and SNEGSKA (reference sequence). In DNA, the CDR3 is TGCAGTGCTAGATCAGGAGAGACCCAGTACTTC. Translated: CSARSGETQYF.

This sequence joins TRBV7-9 and TRBJ2-7; maybe TRBD1 (5 bases). CDR3 length equals 13 residues. V was pared by 3 bases and J by 4 bases, with 10 bases between. The germline V gene has CDR1 SEHNR and CDR2 FQNEAQ (reference sequence). The CDR3 is CASSLNQGYEQYF. DNA of the CDR3: TGTGCCAGCAGCTTGAACCAGGGTTACGAGCAGTACTTC. Full variable domain (missing parts from reference TRBV7-9 and TRBJ2-7): DTGVSQNPRHKITKRGQNVTFRCDPISEHNRLYWYRQTLGQGPEFLTYFQNEAQLEKSRLLSDRFSAERPKGSFSTLEIQRTEQGDSAMYLCASSLNQGYEQYFGPGTRLTVT.

V usage is TRBV4-3 and J usage is TRBJ2-5, with 9 bases identical to TRBD2. The DNA end is a closer match to TRBJ2-7, so the J assignment may be wrong. The germline CDR1 and CDR2 sequences are LGHNA and YSLEER. The CDR3 is 15 amino acids. The CDR3 loop reads CASSQGRGGHYEQYF. For the CDR3, the DNA is TGCGCCAGCAGCCAAGGGCGGGGGGGTCACTACGAGCAGTACTTC.

The chain uses TRBV5-6 and TRBJ2-5; no clear D gene. In germline, CDR1 is SGHDT, CDR2 YYEEEE. Trimming took off 1 base at V and 5 bases at J, with 15 bases between the two ends. CDR3 length: 15 amino acids. This CDR3 reads CASSLLYTARETQYF. In DNA form, the CDR3 reads TGTGCCAGCAGCTTGTTATACACGGCGAGGGAGACCCAGTACTTC.

The rearrangement links TRBV7-3 to TRBJ2-1, with 10 bases aligning to TRBD2. From germline, CDR1 is SGHTA and CDR2 FQGTGA. With V trimmed by 5 bases and J by 1 base, 2 bases remained unmatched. The length of the CDR3 is 15 residues. In DNA, the CDR3 is TGTGCCAGCAGCCATAGCGGGGGGTCCTACAATGAGCAGTTCTTC. It yields the protein CASSHSGGSYNEQFF.

This CDR3 reads CASSPWTSGSSYEQYF. CDR3 coding DNA: TGTGCCAGCAGCCCCTGGACTAGCGGGAGCTCCTACGAGCAGTACTTC. The chain recombines TRBV11-2 with TRBJ2-7; 13 bases align to TRBD2. The CDR3 has 16 amino acids. The germline V gene encodes CDR1 SGHAT and CDR2 FQNNGV. V lost 5 bases and J lost 0; bases outside the gene matches: 4. Together with reference TRBV11-2 and TRBJ2-7, the CDR3 gives the full variable domain: EAGVAQSPRYKIIEKRQSVAFWCNPISGHATLYWYQQILGQGPKLLIQFQNNGVVDDSQLPKDRFSAERLKGVDSTLKIQPAKLEDSAVYLCASSPWTSGSSYEQYFGPGTRLTVT.

The J gene is TRBJ2-3, the V gene TRBV14, with D hard to call. The V end lost 3 bases, the J end lost 4 bases, and 11 bases lay between the germline ends. From germline, CDR1 is SGHDN and CDR2 FVKESK. This CDR3 comprises 14 residues. Here the CDR3 DNA reads TGTGCCAGCAGCCAGCGTGTGGTTGCAGATACGCAGTATTTT. The encoded protein is CASSQRVVADTQYF.

V gene TRBV2 combines with J gene TRBJ2-3; 8 bases are a match to TRBD1. Germline V CDR1 and CDR2: SNHLY, FYNNEI. The CDR3 is 17 amino acids. V trimming: 3 bases; J trimming: 1 base; junction bases outside the gene matches: 9. The CDR3 reads CASSEPNRGRRTDTQYF. The CDR3 DNA reads as TGTGCCAGCAGTGAGCCGAACAGGGGGAGGCGCACAGATACGCAGTATTTT.

The rearrangement links TRBV6-5 to TRBJ2-7; maybe TRBD1 (6 bases). Trimming took off 8 bases at V and 6 bases at J, with 11 bases between the two ends. This CDR3 region has 11 residues. CDR1 MNHEY and CDR2 SVGAGI come from the germline V gene. The CDR3 region has the DNA TGTGCCAGCGCACAGGGATCCGAGCAGTACTTC. This gives the protein CASAQGSEQYF.

The chain employs TRBV6-5 and TRBJ2-4; D perhaps matches TRBD1 (6 bases). CDR3 length: 15 residues. Germline V lookup: CDR1 MNHEY, CDR2 SVGAGI. The V and J ends lost 2 bases and 4 bases respectively, with 12 bases between them. This CDR3 reads CASSYGVGTKNIQYF. DNA of the CDR3: TGTGCCAGCAGTTACGGGGTAGGGACAAAAAACATTCAGTACTTC.

V gene TRBV10-3 combines with J gene TRBJ2-3; TRBD1 is a possible D gene (6 bases). V gave up 6 bases and J gave up 4 bases, with 17 bases separating them. This CDR3 is built from 15 residues. From germline, CDR1 is ENHRY and CDR2 SYGVKD. The CDR3 DNA sequence: TGTGCCATCAGCCCTGGGGGCGTCCTGCCAGATACGCAGTATTTT. Its translation: CAISPGGVLPDTQYF.

This rearrangement joins TRBV7-9 to TRBJ1-4; 7 nucleotides match TRBD1. The V gene end was trimmed by 5 bases and the J gene end by 7 bases; junction bases not matched to a gene: 13. Germline V gene lookup returns CDR1 SEHNR and CDR2 FQNEAQ (reference sequence). This CDR3 comprises 16 residues. The CDR3 here is CASSKSGQVGGEKLFF. DNA of the CDR3: TGTGCCAGCAGCAAGAGCGGACAGGTCGGGGGTGAAAAACTGTTTTTT.